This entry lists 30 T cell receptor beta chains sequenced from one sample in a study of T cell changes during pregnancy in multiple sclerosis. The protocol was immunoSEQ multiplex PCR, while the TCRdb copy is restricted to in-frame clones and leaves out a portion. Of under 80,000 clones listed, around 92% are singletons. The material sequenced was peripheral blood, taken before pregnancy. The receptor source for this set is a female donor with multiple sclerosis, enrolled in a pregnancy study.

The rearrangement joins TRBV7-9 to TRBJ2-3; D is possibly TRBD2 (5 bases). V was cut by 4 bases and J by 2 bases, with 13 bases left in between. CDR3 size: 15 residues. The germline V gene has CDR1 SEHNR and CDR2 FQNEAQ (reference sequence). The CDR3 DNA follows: TGTGCCAGCAGCTCTAGCTTTACTATCACAGATACGCAGTATTTT. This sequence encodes CASSSSFTITDTQYF.

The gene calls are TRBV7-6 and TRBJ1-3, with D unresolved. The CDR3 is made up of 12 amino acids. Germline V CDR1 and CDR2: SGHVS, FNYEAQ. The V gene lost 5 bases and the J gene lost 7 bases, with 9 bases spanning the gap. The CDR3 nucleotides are TGTGCCAGCAGCCTCTCCGGGAACACCATATATTTT. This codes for CASSLSGNTIYF. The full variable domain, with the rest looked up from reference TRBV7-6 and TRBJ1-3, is GAGVSQSPRYKVTKRGQDVALRCDPISGHVSLYWYRQALGQGPEFLTYFNYEAQQDKSGLPNDRFSAERPEGSISTLTIQRTEQRDSAMYRCASSLSGNTIYFGEGSWLTVV.

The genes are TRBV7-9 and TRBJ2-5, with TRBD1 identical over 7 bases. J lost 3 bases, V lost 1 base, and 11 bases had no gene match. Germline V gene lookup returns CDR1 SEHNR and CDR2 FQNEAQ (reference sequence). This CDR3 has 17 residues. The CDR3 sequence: CASSLGVRGMVEETQYF. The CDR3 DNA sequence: TGTGCCAGCAGCTTAGGGGTCAGGGGGATGGTTGAAGAGACCCAGTACTTC.

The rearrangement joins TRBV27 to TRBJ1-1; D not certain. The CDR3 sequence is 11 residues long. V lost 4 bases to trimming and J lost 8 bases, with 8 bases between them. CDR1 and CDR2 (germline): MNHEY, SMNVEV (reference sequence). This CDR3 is CASSWAGEAFF. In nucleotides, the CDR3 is TGTGCCAGCAGTTGGGCAGGAGAAGCTTTCTTT.

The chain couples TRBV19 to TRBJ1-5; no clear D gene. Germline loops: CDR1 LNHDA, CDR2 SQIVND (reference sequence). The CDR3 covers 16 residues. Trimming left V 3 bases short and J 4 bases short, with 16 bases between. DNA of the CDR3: TGTGCCAGTAGTATCTGGAGGAAAAGCCGGAATCAGCCCCAGCATTTT. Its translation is CASSIWRKSRNQPQHF.

DNA of the CDR3: TGTGCCAGCTCAGCCAACAGGAATGGCTACACCTTC. This gives the protein CASSANRNGYTF. The chain links TRBV18 to TRBJ1-2; a possible D gene is TRBD1 (5 bases). The germline V gene has CDR1 KGHSH and CDR2 LQKENI. The CDR3 has 12 residues. Deletions cut 5 bases from V and 6 bases from J, with 10 bases between.

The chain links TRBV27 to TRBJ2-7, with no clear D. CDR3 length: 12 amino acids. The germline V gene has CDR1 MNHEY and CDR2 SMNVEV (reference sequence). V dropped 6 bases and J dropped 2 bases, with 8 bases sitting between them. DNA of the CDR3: TGTGCCAGCAGATCGTTAGCCTACGAGCAGTACTTC. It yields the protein CASRSLAYEQYF.

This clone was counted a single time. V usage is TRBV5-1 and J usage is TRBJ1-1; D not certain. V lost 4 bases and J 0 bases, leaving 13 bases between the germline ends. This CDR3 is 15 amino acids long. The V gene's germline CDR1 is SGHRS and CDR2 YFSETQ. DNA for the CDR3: TGCGCCAGCAGCACTGGAGGCGGGCTGAACACTGAAGCTTTCTTT. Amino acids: CASSTGGGLNTEAFF.

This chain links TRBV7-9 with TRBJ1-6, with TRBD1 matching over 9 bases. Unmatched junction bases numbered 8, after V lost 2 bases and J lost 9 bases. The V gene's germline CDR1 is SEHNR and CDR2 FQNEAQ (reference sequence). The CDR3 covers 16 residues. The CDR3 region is CASSLSTGGGSSPLHF. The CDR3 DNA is TGTGCCAGCAGCTTATCAACAGGGGGCGGGAGTTCACCCCTCCACTTT.

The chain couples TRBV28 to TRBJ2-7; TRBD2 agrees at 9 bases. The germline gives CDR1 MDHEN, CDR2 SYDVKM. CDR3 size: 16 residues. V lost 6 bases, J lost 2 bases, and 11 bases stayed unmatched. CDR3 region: CASRTVGAGGPYEQYF. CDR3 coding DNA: TGTGCCAGCAGGACGGTAGGGGCGGGAGGGCCCTACGAGCAGTACTTC.

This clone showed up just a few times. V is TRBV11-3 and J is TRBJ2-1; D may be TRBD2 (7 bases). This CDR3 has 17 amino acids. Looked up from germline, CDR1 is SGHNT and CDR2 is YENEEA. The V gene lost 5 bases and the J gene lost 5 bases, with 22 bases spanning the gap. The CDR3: CASSARGGPSGNNEQFF. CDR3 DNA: TGTGCCAGCAGCGCCAGGGGAGGGCCCTCAGGTAACAATGAGCAGTTCTTC.

CDR3 DNA sequence: TGTGCCTGGAGGCAATCTGGACAGGGGAATTCACCCCTCCACTTT. Its translation is CAWRQSGQGNSPLHF. The rearrangement links TRBV30 to TRBJ1-6; 9 bases agree with TRBD1. Germline V lookup: CDR1 GTSNPN, CDR2 SVGIG (reference sequence). With V trimmed by 3 bases and J by 7 bases, 7 bases remained unmatched. The CDR3 sequence is 15 residues long.

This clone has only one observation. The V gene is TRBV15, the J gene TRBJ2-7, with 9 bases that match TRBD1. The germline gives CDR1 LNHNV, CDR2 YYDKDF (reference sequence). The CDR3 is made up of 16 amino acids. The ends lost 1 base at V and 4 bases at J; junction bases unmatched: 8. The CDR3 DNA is TGTGCCACCAGCAGAGTCGGGGACAGGGCCTATTACGAGCAGTACTTC. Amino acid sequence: CATSRVGDRAYYEQYF.

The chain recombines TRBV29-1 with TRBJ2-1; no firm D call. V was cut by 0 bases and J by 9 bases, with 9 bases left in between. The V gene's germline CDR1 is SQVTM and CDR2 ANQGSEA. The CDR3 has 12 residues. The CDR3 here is CSVEDTSAEQFF. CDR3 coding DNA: TGCAGCGTTGAAGATACGAGCGCTGAGCAGTTCTTC.

Here the CDR3 reads CASSKQGQPQHF. In nucleotides, the CDR3 is TGTGCCAGTAGTAAACAGGGTCAGCCCCAGCATTTT. J is TRBJ1-5 and V is TRBV19, with D possibly being TRBD1 (6 bases). Germline V gene lookup returns CDR1 LNHDA and CDR2 SQIVND (reference sequence). Trimming stripped 4 bases from V and 6 bases from J, with 7 bases between. CDR3 length: 12 amino acids.

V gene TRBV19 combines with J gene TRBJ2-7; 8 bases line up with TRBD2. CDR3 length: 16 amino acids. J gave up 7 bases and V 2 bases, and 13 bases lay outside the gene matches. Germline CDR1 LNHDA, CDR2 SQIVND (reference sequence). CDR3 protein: CASSIKLRLAGGEQYF. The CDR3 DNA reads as TGTGCCAGTAGTATAAAGCTCAGGCTAGCGGGTGGAGAGCAGTACTTC.

The CDR3 DNA sequence: TGCGCCAGCAGCTGGAGGGCTAGCGGGATTTTAAGCCAGGGCTTACGGGGGCAGTATTTT. It translates to CASSWRASGILSQGLRGQYF. The V call is TRBV5-1, the J call TRBJ2-3, with TRBD2 matching 9 bases. After removal of 3 bases from V and 11 bases from J, the junction contained 28 bases not matched to a gene. The CDR3 sequence is 20 residues long. CDR1 is SGHRS and CDR2 is YFSETQ in the germline V gene.

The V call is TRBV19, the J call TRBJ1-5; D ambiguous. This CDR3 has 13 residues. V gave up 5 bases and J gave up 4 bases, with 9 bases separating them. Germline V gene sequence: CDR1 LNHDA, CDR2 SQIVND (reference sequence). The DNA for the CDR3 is TGTGCCAGTAGTCCGGGTCAAAATCAGCCCCAGCATTTT. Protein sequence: CASSPGQNQPQHF.

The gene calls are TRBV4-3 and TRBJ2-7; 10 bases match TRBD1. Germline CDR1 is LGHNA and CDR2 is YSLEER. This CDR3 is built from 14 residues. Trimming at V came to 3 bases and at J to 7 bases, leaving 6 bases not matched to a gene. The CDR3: CASSQTGGAGEQYF. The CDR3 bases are TGCGCCAGCAGCCAGACAGGGGGCGCGGGGGAGCAGTACTTC.

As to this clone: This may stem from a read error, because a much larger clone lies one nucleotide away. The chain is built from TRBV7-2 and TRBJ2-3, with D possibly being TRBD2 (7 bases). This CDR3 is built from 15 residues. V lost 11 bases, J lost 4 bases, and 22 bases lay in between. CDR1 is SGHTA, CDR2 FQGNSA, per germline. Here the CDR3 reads CAGKGGGSGADTQYF. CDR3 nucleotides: TGTGCCGGCAAGGGGGGCGGGAGTGGCGCAGATACGCAGTATTTT.

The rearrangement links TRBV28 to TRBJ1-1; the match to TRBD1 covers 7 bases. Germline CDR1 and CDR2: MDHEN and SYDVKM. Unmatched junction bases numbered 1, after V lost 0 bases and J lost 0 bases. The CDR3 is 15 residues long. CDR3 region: CASSLWTGMNTEAFF. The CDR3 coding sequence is TGTGCCAGCAGTTTATGGACAGGGATGAACACTGAAGCTTTCTTT. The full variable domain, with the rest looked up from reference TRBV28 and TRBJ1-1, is DVKVTQSSRYLVKRTGEKVFLECVQDMDHENMFWYRQDPGLGLRLIYFSYDVKMKEKGDIPEGYSVSREKKERFSLILESASTNQTSMYLCASSLWTGMNTEAFFGQGTRLTVV.

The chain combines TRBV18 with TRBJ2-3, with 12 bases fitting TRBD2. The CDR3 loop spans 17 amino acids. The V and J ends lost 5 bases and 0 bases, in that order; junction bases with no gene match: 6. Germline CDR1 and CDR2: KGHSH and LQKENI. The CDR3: CASSSLGTSGSTDTQYF. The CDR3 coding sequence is TGTGCCAGCTCATCCTTAGGGACTAGCGGGAGCACAGATACGCAGTATTTT.

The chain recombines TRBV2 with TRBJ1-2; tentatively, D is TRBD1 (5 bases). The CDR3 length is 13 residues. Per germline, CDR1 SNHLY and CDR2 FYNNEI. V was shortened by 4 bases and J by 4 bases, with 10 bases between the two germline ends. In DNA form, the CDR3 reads TGTGCCAGCAGTGGTGCAGGGTTCTATGGCTACACCTTC. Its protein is CASSGAGFYGYTF. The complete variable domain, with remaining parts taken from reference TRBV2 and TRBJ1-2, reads EPEVTQTPSHQVTQMGQEVILRCVPISNHLYFYWYRQILGQKVEFLVSFYNNEISEKSEIFDDQFSVERPDGSNFTLKIRSTKLEDSAMYFCASSGAGFYGYTFGSGTRLTVV.

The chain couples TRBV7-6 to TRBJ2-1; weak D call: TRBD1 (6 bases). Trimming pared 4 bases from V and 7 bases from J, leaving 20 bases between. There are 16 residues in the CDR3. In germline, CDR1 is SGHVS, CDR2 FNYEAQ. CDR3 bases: TGTGCCAGCAGCTCACGGCCTTCAGCAGGGGTGAATGAGCAGTTCTTC. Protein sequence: CASSSRPSAGVNEQFF.

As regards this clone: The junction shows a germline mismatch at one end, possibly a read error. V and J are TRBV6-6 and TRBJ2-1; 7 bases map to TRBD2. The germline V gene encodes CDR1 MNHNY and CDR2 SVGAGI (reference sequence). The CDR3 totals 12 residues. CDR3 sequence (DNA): TGTACCAGCACAGAGGGAGGGAATGAGCAGTTCTTC. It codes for CTSTEGGNEQFF.

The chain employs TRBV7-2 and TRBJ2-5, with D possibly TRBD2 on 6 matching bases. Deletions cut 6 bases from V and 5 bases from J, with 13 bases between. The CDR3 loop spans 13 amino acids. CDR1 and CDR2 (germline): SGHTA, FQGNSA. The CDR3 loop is CASRAGRMETQYF. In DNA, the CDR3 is TGTGCCAGCAGAGCCGGGAGAATGGAGACCCAGTACTTC. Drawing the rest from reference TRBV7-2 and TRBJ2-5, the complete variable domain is GAGVSQSPSNKVTEKGKDVELRCDPISGHTALYWYRQSLGQGLEFLIYFQGNSAPDKSGLPSDRFSAERTGGSVSTLTIQRTQQEDSAVYLCASRAGRMETQYFGPGTRLLVL.

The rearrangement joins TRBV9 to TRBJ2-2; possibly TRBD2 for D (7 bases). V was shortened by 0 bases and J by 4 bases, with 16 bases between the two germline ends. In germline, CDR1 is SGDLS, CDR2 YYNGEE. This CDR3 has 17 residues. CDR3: CASSVGFGGGVTGELFF. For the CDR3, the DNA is TGTGCCAGCAGCGTAGGGTTCGGCGGGGGCGTCACCGGGGAGCTGTTTTTT.

This chain's CDR3 is CASSSKRSSYEQYF. The CDR3 DNA is TGTGCCAGCAGTTCAAAGCGGAGCTCCTACGAGCAGTACTTC. The rearrangement uses TRBV6-6 and TRBJ2-7; a possible D gene is TRBD2 (5 bases). Between the trimmed V and J ends, which lost 4 bases and 0 bases, there was a span of 10 bases. CDR3 length equals 14 residues. CDR1 and CDR2 (germline): MNHNY, SVGAGI (reference sequence).

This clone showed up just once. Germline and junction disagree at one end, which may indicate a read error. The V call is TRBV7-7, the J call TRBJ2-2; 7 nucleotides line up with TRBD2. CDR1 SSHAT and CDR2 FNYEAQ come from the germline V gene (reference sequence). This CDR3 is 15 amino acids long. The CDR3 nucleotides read TGTGCTAGCAGCCTCTCTAGCGGTAACACCGGGGAGCTGTTTTTT. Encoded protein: CASSLSSGNTGELFF. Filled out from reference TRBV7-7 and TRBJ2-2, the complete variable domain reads GAGVSQSPRYKVTKRGQDVTLRCDPISSHATLYWYQQALGQGPEFLTYFNYEAQPDKSGLPSDRFSAERPEGSISTLTIQRTEQRDSAMYRCASSLSSGNTGELFFGEGSRLTVL.

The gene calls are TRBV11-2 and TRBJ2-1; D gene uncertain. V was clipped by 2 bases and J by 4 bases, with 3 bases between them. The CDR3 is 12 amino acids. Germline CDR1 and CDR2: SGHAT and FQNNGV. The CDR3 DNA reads TGTGCCAGCAGCTTATCATACAATGAGCAGTTCTTC. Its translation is CASSLSYNEQFF.